The 3 T cell receptor beta chains presented below share a single source sample, sequenced in a study of beta chain features in type 1 diabetes. Expressed TCRB transcripts were sequenced because the isolated RNA had all been reverse transcribed beforehand. Sequencing was performed with immunoSEQ multiplex PCR; in TCRdb, only in-frame clones are kept and a portion is missing. The data show about 220,000 clones, approximately 10% seen once. Input material: central memory CD4+ T cells from blood. The source of these receptors is a man younger than 30 in good health.

A few counts support this clone. The rearrangement links TRBV29-1 to TRBJ2-2; no firm D call. The CDR3 loop spans 12 amino acids. Germline V lookup: CDR1 SQVTM, CDR2 ANQGSEA. The V end lost 7 bases, the J end lost 5 bases, and 11 bases lay between the germline ends. The CDR3 region has the DNA TGCAGCGGATACTTCAGGACCGGGGAGCTGTTTTTT. As protein: CSGYFRTGELFF.

This clone appeared a few times. The gene calls are TRBV4-2 and TRBJ2-3, with TRBD2 matching 10 bases. The CDR3 is made up of 15 amino acids. Unmatched junction bases numbered 2, after V lost 0 bases and J lost 5 bases. The germline gives CDR1 LGHNA, CDR2 YNFKEQ. Here the CDR3 reads CASSQEGTSVDTQYF. In DNA form, the CDR3 reads TGTGCCAGCAGCCAAGAAGGGACTAGCGTAGATACGCAGTATTTT.

This clone was recorded many times. The CDR3 DNA is TGTGCCTGGAGTGCCGGGGGCGGGGAAGATACGCAGTATTTT. Protein: CAWSAGGGEDTQYF. The chain uses TRBV30 and TRBJ2-3, with D perhaps TRBD1 or TRBD2 (6 bases each). CDR1 GTSNPN and CDR2 SVGIG come from the germline V gene (reference sequence). The CDR3 loop spans 14 amino acids. Trimming removed 1 base from V and 5 bases from J, with 13 bases in between.